This entry lists 20 T cell receptor beta chains sequenced from one sample in a study of cytomegalovirus exposure and HLA in healthy donors. Primers for the PCR totalled 60 Vbeta and 13 Jbeta. Assay used: immunoSEQ multiplex PCR; TCRdb lists only in-frame clones, some missing. The sample lists some 56,000 clones, around 52% seen once, with approximately 12% in the top ten. What was sequenced was PBMCs. The receptors were sampled from a human donor in good health.

The chain has TRBV27 and TRBJ2-5; D is perhaps TRBD2 (6 bases). The CDR3 consists of 17 residues. V was pared by 5 bases and J by 2 bases, with 21 bases between. The V gene's germline CDR1 is MNHEY and CDR2 SMNVEV (reference sequence). The CDR3 nucleotides read TGTGCCAGCAGTCCACGCTTAGGGTCCCGGGGGCAAGAGACCCAGTACTTC. Amino acid sequence: CASSPRLGSRGQETQYF.

The chain couples TRBV27 to TRBJ1-1; 7 bases agree with TRBD1. The CDR3 runs to 15 residues. Germline-derived CDR1 and CDR2 are MNHEY and SMNVEV (reference sequence). The J segment lost 5 bases and the V segment lost 6 bases, leaving 12 bases of the junction unmatched. As DNA, the CDR3 is TGTGCCAGCAGCCTTACCTACAGGGGCGGAACTGAAGCTTTCTTT. This encodes CASSLTYRGGTEAFF.

The rearrangement uses TRBV5-1 and TRBJ1-2, with 8 bases lining up with TRBD1. This CDR3 spans 16 amino acids. Germline V CDR1 and CDR2: SGHRS, YFSETQ. Unmatched junction bases numbered 6, after V lost 0 bases and J lost 2 bases. The chain's CDR3 is CASSLGAGGENYGYTF. In nucleotides, the CDR3 is TGCGCCAGCAGCTTGGGTGCAGGGGGCGAGAACTATGGCTACACCTTC.

This chain uses TRBV7-2 with TRBJ2-2; possible D gene TRBD2, 5 bases. The V gene's germline CDR1 is SGHTA and CDR2 FQGNSA. CDR3 length equals 15 residues. V shed 5 bases and J shed 6 bases, with 16 bases lying between them. The CDR3 DNA is TGTGCCAGCAGCCTTCACCCGGGGAGCCCCGGGGAGCTGTTTTTT. The encoded protein is CASSLHPGSPGELFF.

CDR3: CASHHPGQITDTQYF. The CDR3, as DNA: TGTGCCAGCCACCACCCCGGACAGATCACAGATACGCAGTATTTT. V gene TRBV7-9 combines with J gene TRBJ2-3, with D maybe TRBD1 (6 bases). This CDR3 region has 15 residues. Germline CDR1 is SEHNR and CDR2 is FQNEAQ (reference sequence). The V end was cut by 8 bases, the J end by 2 bases, with 17 bases between.

This sequence joins TRBV5-1 and TRBJ2-2; D may be TRBD2 (6 bases). Germline V gives CDR1 SGHRS, CDR2 YFSETQ. The V end lost 0 bases, the J end lost 6 bases, and 21 bases lay between the germline ends. The CDR3 has 18 residues. The CDR3 reads CASSLVFRGALESGELFF. The CDR3 nucleotides read TGCGCCAGCAGCTTGGTATTTCGCGGGGCACTCGAATCCGGGGAGCTGTTTTTT.

The rearrangement joins TRBV27 to TRBJ1-3; possibly TRBD1 for D (5 bases). The CDR3 extends over 17 amino acids. Germline CDR1 is MNHEY and CDR2 is SMNVEV (reference sequence). Trimming shortened V by 0 bases and J by 4 bases, and 16 bases separated the two germline ends. The CDR3 coding sequence is TGTGCCAGCAGTTTATCCCCCCAAGGGGCAAGGGGAAACACCATATATTTT. It yields the protein CASSLSPQGARGNTIYF.

CDR3 coding DNA: TGTGCCAGCAGCTCGGCAGGGGGCCAGGGCGAGACCCAGTACTTC. Its translation is CASSSAGGQGETQYF. The chain uses TRBV7-9 and TRBJ2-5; 8 nucleotides align to TRBD1. The CDR3 sequence is 15 residues long. Trimming cost V 4 bases and J 5 bases; bases outside gene matches: 9. Germline V gene sequence: CDR1 SEHNR, CDR2 FQNEAQ (reference sequence).

This clone appeared a single time. V is TRBV29-1 and J is TRBJ2-7, with unresolved D. Germline CDR1 reads SQVTM; CDR2 reads ANQGSEA. Trimming cost V 4 bases and J 0 bases, with 10 bases left between them. This CDR3 is built from 13 residues. Here the CDR3 DNA reads TGCAGCGTTGTTTGGTTGAGCTCCTACGAGCAGTACTTC. Its protein product is CSVVWLSSYEQYF.

The chain has TRBV6-4 and TRBJ1-6; tentatively, D is TRBD1 (6 bases). CDR1 and CDR2 (germline): MRHNA, SNTAGT. This CDR3 spans 15 amino acids. Trimming took 7 bases from V and 6 from J, leaving 16 bases between them. The CDR3 reads CASTRSSDSNSPLHF. The CDR3 region has the DNA TGTGCCAGCACCCGGTCCTCGGACAGTAATTCACCCCTCCACTTT.

The CDR3 sequence is CARSSGTGGPYGYTF. Written as DNA, the CDR3 is TGTGCCAGAAGCTCTGGGACAGGTGGCCCCTATGGCTACACCTTC. V usage is TRBV5-3 and J usage is TRBJ1-2, with TRBD1 matching over 8 bases. TRBV5-3 is classed as an ORF, of uncertain function. The CDR3 spans 15 residues. Germline trimming cut 3 bases from V and 4 bases from J; bases unmatched to any gene: 8.

This chain connects TRBV2 to TRBJ2-7; 7 bases line up with TRBD1. Germline V lookup: CDR1 SNHLY, CDR2 FYNNEI. The V segment lost 6 bases and the J segment 2 bases; nucleotides outside the gene matches: 1. This CDR3 is 12 amino acids long. CDR3 residues: CASSGQAYEQYF. The CDR3 DNA sequence: TGTGCCAGCAGCGGACAGGCCTACGAGCAGTACTTC.

This clone was observed a few times. This chain joins TRBV5-1 and TRBJ2-7, with D maybe TRBD1 (6 bases). From germline, CDR1 is SGHRS and CDR2 YFSETQ. The CDR3 sequence is 13 residues long. The V gene lost 3 bases and the J gene lost 6 bases, with 13 bases spanning the gap. For the CDR3, the DNA is TGCGCCAGCAGCTCGCGCAGGGGAGCCGAGCAGTACTTC. Its protein product is CASSSRRGAEQYF.

There are a few counts of this clone. V usage is TRBV11-3 and J usage is TRBJ2-7, with 8 nucleotides matching TRBD2. CDR1 SGHNT and CDR2 YENEEA come from the germline V gene. The V and J ends lost 1 base and 1 base, in that order; junction bases with no gene match: 9. CDR3 length: 17 amino acids. CDR3 coding DNA: TGTGCCAGCAGCTTAGGGCCGGGAGCGGGGGTATCCTACGAGCAGTACTTC. Its translation is CASSLGPGAGVSYEQYF.

V is TRBV9 and J is TRBJ1-1; D uncertain. This CDR3 contains 12 residues. The V and J ends lost 4 bases and 4 bases respectively, with 8 bases between them. CDR1 is SGDLS and CDR2 is YYNGEE in the germline V gene. The CDR3 region has the DNA TGTGCCAGCAGCCCCCTAGGCACTGAAGCTTTCTTT. Encoded protein: CASSPLGTEAFF. Together with reference TRBV9 and TRBJ1-1, the CDR3 gives the full variable domain: DSGVTQTPKHLITATGQRVTLRCSPRSGDLSVYWYQQSLDQGLQFLIQYYNGEERAKGNILERFSAQQFPDLHSELNLSSLELGDSALYFCASSPLGTEAFFGQGTRLTVV.

The rearrangement uses TRBV9 and TRBJ1-2; 8 bases line up with TRBD1. The J segment lost 7 bases and the V segment lost 1 base, leaving 12 bases of the junction unmatched. Germline CDR1 reads SGDLS; CDR2 reads YYNGEE. The CDR3 covers 16 residues. The CDR3 region is CASSVIPDRDIRGYTF. In DNA form, the CDR3 reads TGTGCCAGCAGCGTAATCCCGGACAGGGATATTCGTGGCTACACCTTC.

The CDR3 region has the DNA TGCGCCAGCAGCCAAACAGAAGTCTCTTACGAGCAGTACTTC. Protein sequence: CASSQTEVSYEQYF. V and J are TRBV4-1 and TRBJ2-7; D gene uncertain. The V end lost 2 bases, the J end lost 4 bases, and 12 bases lay between the germline ends. CDR3 length: 14 amino acids. CDR1 is MGHRA and CDR2 is YSYEKL in the germline V gene.

This sequence joins TRBV7-9 and TRBJ1-1; TRBD1 matches 7 bases. V was clipped by 9 bases and J by 0 bases; unmatched bases: 7. The CDR3 runs 14 residues. CDR1 and CDR2 (germline): SEHNR, FQNEAQ (reference sequence). CDR3 nucleotides: TGTGCCAGTCGGAATGACAGGGTGAACACTGAAGCTTTCTTT. Its translation: CASRNDRVNTEAFF.

The chain carries TRBV4-1 and TRBJ1-1, with D maybe TRBD1 (5 bases). Germline CDR1 reads MGHRA; CDR2 reads YSYEKL. CDR3 length: 15 residues. V was shortened by 0 bases and J by 4 bases, with 12 bases between the two germline ends. The CDR3 spells CASSQEAGGTTEAFF. CDR3 coding DNA: TGCGCCAGCAGCCAAGAGGCCGGGGGGACCACTGAAGCTTTCTTT.

The chain carries TRBV15 and TRBJ1-4; D perhaps matches TRBD1 (5 bases). The germline V and J ends were trimmed by 2 bases and 4 bases, with 11 bases remaining between them. The CDR3 contains 15 residues. Per germline, CDR1 LNHNV and CDR2 YYDKDF (reference sequence). CDR3 bases: TGTGCCACCAGCAGACATGCAGGGAATAATGAAAAACTGTTTTTT. Amino acid sequence: CATSRHAGNNEKLFF.